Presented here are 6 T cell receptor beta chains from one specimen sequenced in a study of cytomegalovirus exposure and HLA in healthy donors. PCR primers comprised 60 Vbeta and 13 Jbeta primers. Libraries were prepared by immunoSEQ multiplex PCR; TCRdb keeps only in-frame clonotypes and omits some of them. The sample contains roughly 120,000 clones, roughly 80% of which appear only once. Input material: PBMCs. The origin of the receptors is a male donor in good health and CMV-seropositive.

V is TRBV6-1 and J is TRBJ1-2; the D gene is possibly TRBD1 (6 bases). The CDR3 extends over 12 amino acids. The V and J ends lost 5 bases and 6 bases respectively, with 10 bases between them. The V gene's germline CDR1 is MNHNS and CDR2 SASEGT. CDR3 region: CASSTNRDGYTF. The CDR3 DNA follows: TGTGCCAGCAGTACAAACAGGGATGGCTACACCTTC.

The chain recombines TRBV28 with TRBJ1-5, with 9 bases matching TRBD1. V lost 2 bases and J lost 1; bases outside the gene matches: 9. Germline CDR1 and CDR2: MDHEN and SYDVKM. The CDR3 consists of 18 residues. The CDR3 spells CASSLRGQGYPSNQPQHF. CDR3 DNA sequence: TGTGCCAGCAGTTTACGGGGACAGGGCTATCCGAGCAATCAGCCCCAGCATTTT.

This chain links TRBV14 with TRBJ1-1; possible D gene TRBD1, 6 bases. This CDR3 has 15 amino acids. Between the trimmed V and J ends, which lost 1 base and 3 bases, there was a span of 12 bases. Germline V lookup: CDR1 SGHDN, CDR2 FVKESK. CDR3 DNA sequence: TGTGCCAGCAGCCAAGTACAGGGTAGGGACACTGAAGCTTTCTTT. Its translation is CASSQVQGRDTEAFF.

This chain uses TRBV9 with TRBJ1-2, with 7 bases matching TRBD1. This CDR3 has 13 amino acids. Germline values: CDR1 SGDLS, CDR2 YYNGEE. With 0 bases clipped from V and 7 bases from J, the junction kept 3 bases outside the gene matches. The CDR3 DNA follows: TGTGCCAGCAGCGTAGGGGACAGTGGTGGCTACACCTTC. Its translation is CASSVGDSGGYTF.

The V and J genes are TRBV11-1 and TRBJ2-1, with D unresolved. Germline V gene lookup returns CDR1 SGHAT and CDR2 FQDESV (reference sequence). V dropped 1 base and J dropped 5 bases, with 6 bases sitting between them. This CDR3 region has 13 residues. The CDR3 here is CASSLGQNNEQFF. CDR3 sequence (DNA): TGTGCCAGCAGCTTAGGCCAGAACAATGAGCAGTTCTTC. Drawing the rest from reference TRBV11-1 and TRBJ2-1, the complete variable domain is EAEVAQSPRYKITEKSQAVAFWCDPISGHATLYWYRQILGQGPELLVQFQDESVVDDSQLPKDRFSAERLKGVDSTLKIQPAELGDSAMYLCASSLGQNNEQFFGPGTRLTVL.

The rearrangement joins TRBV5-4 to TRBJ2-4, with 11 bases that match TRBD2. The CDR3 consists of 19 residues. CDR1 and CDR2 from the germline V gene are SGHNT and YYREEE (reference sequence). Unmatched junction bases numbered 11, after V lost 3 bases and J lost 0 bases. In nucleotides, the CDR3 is TGTGCCAGCAGCTCCATGGCACTAGCGGGAGTCGGAGCCAAAAACATTCAGTACTTC. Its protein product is CASSSMALAGVGAKNIQYF.